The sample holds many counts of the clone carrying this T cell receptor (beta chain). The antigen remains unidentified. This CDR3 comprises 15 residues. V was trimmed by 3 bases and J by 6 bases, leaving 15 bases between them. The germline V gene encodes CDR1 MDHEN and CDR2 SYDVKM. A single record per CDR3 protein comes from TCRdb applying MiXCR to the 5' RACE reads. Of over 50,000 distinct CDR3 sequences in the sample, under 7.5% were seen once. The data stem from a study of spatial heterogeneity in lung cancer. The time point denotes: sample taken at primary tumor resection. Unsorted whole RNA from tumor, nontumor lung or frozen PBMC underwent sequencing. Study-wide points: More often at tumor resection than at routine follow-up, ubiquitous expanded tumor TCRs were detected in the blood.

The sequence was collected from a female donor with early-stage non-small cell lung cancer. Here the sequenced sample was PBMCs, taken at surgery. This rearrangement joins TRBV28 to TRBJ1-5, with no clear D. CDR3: CASSLGGRQRQPQHF. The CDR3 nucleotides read TGTGCCAGCAGTTTGGGCGGACGCCAGCGTCAGCCCCAGCATTTT.